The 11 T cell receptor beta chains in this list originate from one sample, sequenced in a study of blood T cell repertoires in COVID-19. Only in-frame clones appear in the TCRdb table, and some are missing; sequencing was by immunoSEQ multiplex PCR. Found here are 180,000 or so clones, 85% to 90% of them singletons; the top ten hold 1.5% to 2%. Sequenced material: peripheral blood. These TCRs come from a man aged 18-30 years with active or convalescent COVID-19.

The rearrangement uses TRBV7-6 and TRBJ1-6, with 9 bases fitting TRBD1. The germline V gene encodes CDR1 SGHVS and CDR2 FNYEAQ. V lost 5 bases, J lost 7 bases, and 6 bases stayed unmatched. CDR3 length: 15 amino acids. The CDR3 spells CASSLRTGENSPLHF. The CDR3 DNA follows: TGTGCCAGCAGCCTACGGACAGGGGAGAATTCACCCCTCCACTTT.

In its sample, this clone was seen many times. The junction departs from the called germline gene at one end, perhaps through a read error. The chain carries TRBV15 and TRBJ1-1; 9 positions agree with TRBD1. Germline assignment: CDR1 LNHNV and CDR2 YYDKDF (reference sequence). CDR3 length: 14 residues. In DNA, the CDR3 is TGTGCCACCAGCGGAGACAGGGGGATAGCTGAAGCTTTCTTT. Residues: CATSGDRGIAEAFF.

DNA of the CDR3: TGTGCCAGCAGTTACTCAGGCAGGGCGGCGAACACTGAAGCTTTCTTT. Translated: CASSYSGRAANTEAFF. The chain is built from TRBV6-5 and TRBJ1-1; D might be TRBD1 (5 bases). The CDR3 length is 16 residues. Germline-derived CDR1 and CDR2 are MNHEY and SVGAGI. V gave up 0 bases and J gave up 1 base, with 12 bases separating them.

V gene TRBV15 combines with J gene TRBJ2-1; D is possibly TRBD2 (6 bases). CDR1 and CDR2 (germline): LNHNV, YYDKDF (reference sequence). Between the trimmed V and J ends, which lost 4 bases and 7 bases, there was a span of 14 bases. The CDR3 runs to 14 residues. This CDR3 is CATSKEGLGNEQFF. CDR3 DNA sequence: TGTGCCACCAGCAAGGAGGGCCTCGGTAATGAGCAGTTCTTC.

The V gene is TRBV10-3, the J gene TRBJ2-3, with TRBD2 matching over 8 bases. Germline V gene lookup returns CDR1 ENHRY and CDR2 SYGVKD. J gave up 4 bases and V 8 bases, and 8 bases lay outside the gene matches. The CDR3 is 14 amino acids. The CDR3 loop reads CAISGTSLADTQYF. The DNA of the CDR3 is TGTGCCATCTCCGGGACTAGTTTGGCAGATACGCAGTATTTT.

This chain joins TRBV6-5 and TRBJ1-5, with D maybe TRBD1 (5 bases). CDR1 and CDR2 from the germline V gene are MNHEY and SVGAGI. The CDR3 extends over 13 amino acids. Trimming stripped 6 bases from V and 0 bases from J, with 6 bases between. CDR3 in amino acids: CASRTDSNQPQHF. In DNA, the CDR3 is TGTGCCAGCAGGACAGATAGCAATCAGCCCCAGCATTTT.

The CDR3 here is CASSLVGQGASLSGNTIYF. CDR3 nucleotides: TGTGCCAGCAGCTTAGTGGGACAGGGGGCTAGCTTGTCTGGAAACACCATATATTTT. The chain uses TRBV7-8 and TRBJ1-3; TRBD1 matches 12 bases. The CDR3 extends over 19 amino acids. The trim removed 1 base at V and 1 base at J, leaving 8 bases unmatched. CDR1 and CDR2 (germline): SGHVS, FQNEAQ.

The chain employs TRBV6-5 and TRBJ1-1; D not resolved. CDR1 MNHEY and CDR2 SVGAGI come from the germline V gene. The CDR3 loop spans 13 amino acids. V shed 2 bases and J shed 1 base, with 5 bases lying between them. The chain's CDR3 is CASSYEGNTEAFF. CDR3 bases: TGTGCCAGCAGTTACGAGGGGAACACTGAAGCTTTCTTT.

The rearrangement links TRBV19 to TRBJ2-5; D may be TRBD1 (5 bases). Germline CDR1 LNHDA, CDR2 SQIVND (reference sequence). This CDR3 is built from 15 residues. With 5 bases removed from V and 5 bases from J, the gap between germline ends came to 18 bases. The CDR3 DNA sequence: TGTGCCAGTAGTTTCGCGTCGGCTAGGGGCGAGACCCAGTACTTC. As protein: CASSFASARGETQYF.

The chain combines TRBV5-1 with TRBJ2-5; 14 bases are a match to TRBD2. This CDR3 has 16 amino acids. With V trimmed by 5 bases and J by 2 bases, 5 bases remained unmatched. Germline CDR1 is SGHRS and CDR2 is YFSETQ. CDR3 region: CASRSGTSGSQETQYF. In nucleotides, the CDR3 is TGCGCCAGCAGGTCCGGGACTAGCGGGAGTCAAGAGACCCAGTACTTC.

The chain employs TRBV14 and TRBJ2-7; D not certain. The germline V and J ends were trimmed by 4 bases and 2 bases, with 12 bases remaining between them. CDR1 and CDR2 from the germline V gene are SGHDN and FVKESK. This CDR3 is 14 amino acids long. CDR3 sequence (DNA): TGTGCCAGCAGCCGATACAGCCAGACCTACGAGCAGTACTTC. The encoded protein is CASSRYSQTYEQYF.